The sequence of this TCR beta chain was determined in a study of human T cells and chemical hapten exposure. Study details: Slight volume differences across pooled libraries mainly accounted for varying per-sample TCR yields. Study-wide results and limits: Sensitizing with DPC caused no change in TCRs above 1 in 1000 frequency.

This clonotype was seen ten or more times. Antigen specificity is unknown. Unique molecular identifiers were attached to individual cDNA molecules within the library. Methods used by the authors: Sample TCR counts, which ranged from roughly 20,000 to 750,000, had a median of approximately 96,000. TCRdb independently ran MiXCR on the 5' RACE reads; one entry per CDR3 protein. It is TCRdb's table, rather than the study itself, that gives the V and J calls and clone size. The table lists tens of thousands of distinct CDR3 sequences, about 7.7% of them singletons. Total RNA was extracted from unfractionated whole blood. Germline trimming cut 5 bases from V and 8 bases from J; bases unmatched to any gene: 5. The CDR3 covers 14 residues. CDR1 LGHNT and CDR2 FRNRAP come from the germline V gene.

This TCR derives from a male donor in good health. The chain joins TRBV12-5 to TRBJ2-1, with 11 bases fitting TRBD1. The CDR3 DNA sequence: TGTGCTAGTGGTGGGACAGGGGGTTTGGATGAGCAGTTCTTC. Translation gives CASGGTGGLDEQFF.